This T cell receptor beta chain was found in a study of T cells in Graves' hyperthyroidism and ophthalmopathy. Study-wide findings and caveats: The blood repertoire included most of the expanded thyroid clonotypes above 0.001.

Uncontrolled infections, other autoimmune diseases, pregnancy or lactation led to exclusion of patients. Researchers took RNA transcripts and amplified the TCR beta CDR3 regions from them. RT-PCR in the first round (using the HTBI primer set) targeted the TCR CDR3. MiXCR, applied by TCRdb to the multiplex PCR reads, yields one record per CDR3 protein. There are under 650,000 distinct CDR3 sequences in the sample; about a sixth occur only once, and approximately 3.8% lies in the top ten. V gave up 5 bases and J gave up 7 bases, with 18 bases separating them. This CDR3 has 15 amino acids. This clonotype was counted ten times or more. No antigen is known for it.

Sequenced input: blood. The rearrangement joins TRBV12-3 or TRBV12-4 to TRBJ2-4, with D possibly matching TRBD2 (6 bases). This clonotype was sampled from a woman in her thirties with Graves' hyperthyroidism. The CDR3 here is CASSPSGRDQNIQYF. CDR3 nucleotides: TGTGCCAGCAGTCCATCGGGGCGGGACCAGAACATTCAGTACTTC.